The clone carrying this TCR beta chain was detected only a few times. The target antigen is unknown. The sample belongs to a study of Ad26.COV2.S vaccination and SARS-CoV-2 variants. Study-level results: Post-vaccination spike-specific CD8+ and CD4+ T cell responses reportedly had substantial breadth.

As for treatment: some 19 received Ad26.COV2.S at low or high dose, single or two shots; about five received placebo; per-sample allocation not given. Day 63 after the first injection of vaccine or placebo was the sampling time. Within Boston, the person who donated was an adult of 18-55 years. Generated by immunoSEQ multiplex PCR, the TCRdb table keeps only in-frame clones and is missing some. The top ten clones hold over 5% of a sample with 300,000 to 400,000 clones, about 90% of them seen once. CDR3 length: 13 amino acids. Per the germline V gene, CDR1 is SGHRS and CDR2 is YFSETQ. The ends were cut back, 0 bases at V and 3 bases at J, with 6 bases in the middle.

Sequencing was performed on peripheral blood, taken in a trial of Ad26.COV2.S vaccine versus placebo. This chain uses TRBV5-1 with TRBJ2-5; no clear D. This sequence was found in a person aged 18 to 65 who received the Ad26.COV2.S COVID-19 vaccine or a placebo. CDR3 in amino acids: CASSLAAKETQYF. The DNA for the CDR3 is TGCGCCAGCAGCTTGGCCGCAAAAGAGACCCAGTACTTC.